This TCR beta chain was sequenced in a study of shared clonotypes between healthy human individuals. About the study: Sampling drew on donors who were a couple of women and three men aged 18 to 49. Study conclusions and caveats: Rarefaction gave evidence that sorted-subset sequencing remained incomplete despite large depth. The sampled material consisted only of blood, and tissue repertoires are likely to differ.

Clones were sequenced by immunoSEQ multiplex PCR, and TCRdb holds only the in-frame ones, with some missing. Among about 1.1 million clones listed, 75% to 85% were seen once. The donors, all of them Caucasian adults, lived in Nashville, Tennessee. Per the germline V gene, CDR1 is SNHLY and CDR2 is FYNNEI. This CDR3 has 13 residues. V shed 6 bases and J shed 5 bases, with 13 bases lying between them. Details on this clone: Its antigen is unidentified.

This rearrangement joins TRBV2 to TRBJ1-2; possibly TRBD1 for D (6 bases). The sample consisted of memory CD4+ T cells from PBMCs. Indicated subset: CD45RA-negative fraction. The clonotype comes from a man aged 18 to 35 in good health. Some clones in this sample may be carry-over from other donors' samples. CDR3 in amino acids: CASSPGQTYGYTF. CDR3 sequence (DNA): TGTGCCAGCAGCCCTGGACAGACGTATGGCTACACCTTC.